This T cell receptor (beta chain) is drawn from a study of blood T cell repertoires in COVID-19. Looking at the study overall: From T cells, B-cell-depleted T cells, or PBMCs came the material, which was cDNA or gDNA.

As handled by the study authors: Reference gene primer amplification yielded estimated nucleated cell counts. Measured with immunoSEQ multiplex PCR; TCRdb has only the in-frame clones, and not every one. V, J and clone size were drawn from that table, and D and trimming were deduced from the DNA. The sample includes over 200,000 clones, around four fifths seen only once; the top ten take around 25%. Germline values: CDR1 SGHTA, CDR2 FQGNSA. V was pared by 2 bases and J by 2 bases, with 11 bases of the junction left unmatched. The CDR3 totals 18 residues. Source material: peripheral blood. This clonotype originated in a man aged 40-55 years with acute or convalescent COVID-19. The V call is TRBV7-2, the J call TRBJ2-7; 11 bases match TRBD2. In nucleotides, the CDR3 is TGTGCCAGCAGCTTACGCACTGCTACTAGCGGGAGTCCCTACGAGCAGTACTTC. Translated, it gives CASSLRTATSGSPYEQYF.